The next 6 T cell receptor beta chains were all read from a single sample in a study of OX40 agonist ivuxolimab in advanced cancers. Libraries were prepared by immunoSEQ multiplex PCR; TCRdb keeps only in-frame clonotypes and omits some of them. The data contain roughly 70,000 clones, around 93% of them singletons. The sample consisted of CD4+ or CD8+ T cells sorted from blood, taken in a trial of the OX40 agonist ivuxolimab. These receptors were obtained from an adult with an advanced solid tumor such as melanoma, head and neck, liver or kidney cancer.

Notes on this clone: Germline and junction disagree at one end, which may indicate a read error. This chain uses TRBV7-7 with TRBJ2-5; 9 bases align to TRBD2. The germline V gene has CDR1 SSHAT and CDR2 FNYEAQ (reference sequence). The CDR3 extends over 15 amino acids. Here the CDR3 reads CASSLGGLAPETQYF. In DNA form, the CDR3 reads TGTGCTAGCAGCTTAGGGGGACTAGCCCCAGAGACCCAGTACTTC.

The rearrangement uses TRBV11-1 and TRBJ2-2, with 7 positions matching TRBD1. The germline CDR1 and CDR2 sequences are SGHAT and FQDESV (reference sequence). The CDR3 runs to 19 residues. V was pared by 6 bases and J by 0 bases, with 16 bases of the junction left unmatched. The CDR3 sequence: CASRKGAGKEEANTGELFF. The CDR3, as DNA: TGTGCCAGCAGGAAGGGGGCAGGGAAAGAAGAGGCGAACACCGGGGAGCTGTTTTTT.

This rearrangement joins TRBV2 to TRBJ1-2; no clear D. V dropped 7 bases and J dropped 5 bases, with 11 bases sitting between them. CDR1 and CDR2 from the germline V gene are SNHLY and FYNNEI. CDR3 length: 12 residues. The CDR3 coding sequence is TGTGCCAGCAAGAAAAGCGGTTATGGCTACACCTTC. It codes for CASKKSGYGYTF. The full variable domain, in which reference TRBV2 and TRBJ1-2 provide the parts outside the CDR3, is EPEVTQTPSHQVTQMGQEVILRCVPISNHLYFYWYRQILGQKVEFLVSFYNNEISEKSEIFDDQFSVERPDGSNFTLKIRSTKLEDSAMYFCASKKSGYGYTFGSGTRLTVV.

The gene calls are TRBV7-3 and TRBJ1-2; a weak D match, TRBD1 (5 bases). Trimming left V 2 bases short and J 2 bases short, with 21 bases between. The germline V gene encodes CDR1 SGHTA and CDR2 FQGTGA. This CDR3 region has 18 residues. As DNA, the CDR3 is TGTGCCAGCAGCTTAGGGTCAGGGAAGGGACGGATGAACTATGGCTACACCTTC. It encodes CASSLGSGKGRMNYGYTF.

The chain is built from TRBV6-5 and TRBJ2-7; TRBD1 aligns across 7 bases. The ends lost 6 bases at V and 2 bases at J; junction bases unmatched: 7. The CDR3 totals 14 residues. Looked up from germline, CDR1 is MNHEY and CDR2 is SVGAGI. The CDR3 DNA is TGTGCCAGCAGAAGGGACAGTCGTACCTACGAGCAGTACTTC. It is translated as CASRRDSRTYEQYF.

The genes are TRBV5-4 and TRBJ2-1; D ambiguous. Trimming took off 0 bases at V and 7 bases at J, with 14 bases between the two ends. There are 15 residues in the CDR3. CDR1 and CDR2 (germline): SGHNT, YYREEE (reference sequence). This chain's CDR3 is CASSLDLIPGNEQFF. CDR3 DNA sequence: TGTGCCAGCAGCTTGGACCTCATTCCAGGTAATGAGCAGTTCTTC.